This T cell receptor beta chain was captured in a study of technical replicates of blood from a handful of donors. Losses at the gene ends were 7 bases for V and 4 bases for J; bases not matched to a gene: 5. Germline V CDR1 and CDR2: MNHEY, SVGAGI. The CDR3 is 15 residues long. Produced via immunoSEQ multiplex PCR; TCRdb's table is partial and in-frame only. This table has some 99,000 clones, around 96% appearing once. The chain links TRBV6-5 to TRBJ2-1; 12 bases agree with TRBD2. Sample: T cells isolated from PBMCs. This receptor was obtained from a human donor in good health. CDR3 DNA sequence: TGTGCCAGCACCCTCCTAGCGGGGGGGTACAATGAGCAGTTCTTC. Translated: CASTLLAGGYNEQFF.